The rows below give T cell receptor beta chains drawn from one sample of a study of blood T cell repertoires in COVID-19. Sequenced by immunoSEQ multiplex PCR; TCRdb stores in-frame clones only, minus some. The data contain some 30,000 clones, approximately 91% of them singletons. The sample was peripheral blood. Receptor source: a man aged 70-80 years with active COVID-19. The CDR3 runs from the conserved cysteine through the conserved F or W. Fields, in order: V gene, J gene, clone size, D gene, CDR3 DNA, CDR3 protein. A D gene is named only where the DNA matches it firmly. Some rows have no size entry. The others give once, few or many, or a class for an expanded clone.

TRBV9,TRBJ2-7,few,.,TGTGCCAGCAGCGTAGGGGACAAGAGCTCCTACGAGCAGTACTTC,CASSVGDKSSYEQYF
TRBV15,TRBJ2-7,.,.,TGTGCCACCAGCAGAGAAGCCGGGATGGACTCCTACGAGCAGTACTTC,CATSREAGMDSYEQYF
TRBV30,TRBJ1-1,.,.,TGTGCCGGCCTTAGGGGAAACACTGAAGCTTTCTTT,CAGLRGNTEAFF
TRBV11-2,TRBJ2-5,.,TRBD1,TGTGCCAGCAGCCGACTGGACAGGGGTGAGACCCAGTACTTC,CASSRLDRGETQYF
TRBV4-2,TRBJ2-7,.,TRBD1,TGTGCCAGCAGCCAAAATGACAGGGGGGATTACGAGCAGTACTTC,CASSQNDRGDYEQYF
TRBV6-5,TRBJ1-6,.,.,TGTGCCAGCAAACGGGATCATAATTCACCCCTCCACTTT,CASKRDHNSPLHF
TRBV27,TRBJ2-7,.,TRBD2,TGTGCCAGCAGTTTACGGGAGGGCTCCTACGAGCAGTACTTC,CASSLREGSYEQYF
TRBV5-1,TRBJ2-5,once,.,TGCGCCAGCAGCTTGTGGTCTGGGCGAACGCAAGAGACCCAGTACTTC,CASSLWSGRTQETQYF
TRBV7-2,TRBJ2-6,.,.,TGTGCCAGCAGCTTAGCGGGGAGGGGGGCCAACGTCCTGACTTTC,CASSLAGRGANVLTF
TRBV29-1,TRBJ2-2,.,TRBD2,TGCAGCGTTGAAGATCGGGCTAGCGGGAGGGCCGGGGAAGCCGGGGAGCTGTTTTTT,CSVEDRASGRAGEAGELFF
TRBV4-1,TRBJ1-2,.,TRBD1,TGCGCCAGCAGCGCTCCGGGACAGGGGGCCGGCTACACCTTC,CASSAPGQGAGYTF
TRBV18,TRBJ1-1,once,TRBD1,TGTGCCAGCTCGCAAGACGGACAGGGGGGGACTGAAGCTTTCTTT,CASSQDGQGGTEAFF
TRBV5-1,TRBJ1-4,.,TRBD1,TGCGCCAGCAGCCTGGGACAGGGCGCTGAAAAACTGTTTTTT,CASSLGQGAEKLFF
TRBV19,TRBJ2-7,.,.,TGTGCCAGTAGTACCAGGTCGGTAGGCGAGCAGTACTTC,CASSTRSVGEQYF
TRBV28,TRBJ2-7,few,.,TGTGCCAGCAGTCAGGCATCTACCTACGAGCAGTACTTC,CASSQASTYEQYF
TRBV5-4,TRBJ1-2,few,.,TGTGCCAGCAGCTTGGTCGGCAGGGAGGGATATGGCTACACCTTC,CASSLVGREGYGYTF
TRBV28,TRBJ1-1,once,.,TGTGCCAGCAGTCGACCGGTGGGGGCGGGCACTGAAGCTTTCTTT,CASSRPVGAGTEAFF
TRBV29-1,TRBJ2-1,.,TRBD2,TGCAGCGTTGAAGCCCGGGGGGACCGCGGTAGTGGGCAGTTCTTC,CSVEARGDRGSGQFF
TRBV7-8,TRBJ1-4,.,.,TGTGCCAGCAGCTTAGGGGGGCTCCAGGAAAAACTGTTTTTT,CASSLGGLQEKLFF
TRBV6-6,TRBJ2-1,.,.,TGTGCCAGCAGTTACCCCGATTCTAGCCGTCAGCTCTTC,CASSYPDSSRQLF